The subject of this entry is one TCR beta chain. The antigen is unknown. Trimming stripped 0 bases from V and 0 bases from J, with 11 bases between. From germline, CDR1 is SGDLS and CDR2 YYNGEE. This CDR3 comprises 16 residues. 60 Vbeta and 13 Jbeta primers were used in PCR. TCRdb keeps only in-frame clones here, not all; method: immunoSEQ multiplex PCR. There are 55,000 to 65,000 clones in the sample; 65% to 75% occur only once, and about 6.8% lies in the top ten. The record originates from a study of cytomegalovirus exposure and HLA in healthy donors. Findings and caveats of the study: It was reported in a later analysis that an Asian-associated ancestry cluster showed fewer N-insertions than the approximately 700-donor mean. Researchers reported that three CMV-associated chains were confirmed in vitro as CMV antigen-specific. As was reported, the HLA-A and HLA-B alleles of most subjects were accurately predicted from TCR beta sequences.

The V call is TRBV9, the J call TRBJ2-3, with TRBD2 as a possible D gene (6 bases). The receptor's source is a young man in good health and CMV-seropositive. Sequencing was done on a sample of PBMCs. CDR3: CASSVDPGVSTDTQYF. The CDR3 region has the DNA TGTGCCAGCAGCGTAGATCCGGGGGTGAGCACAGATACGCAGTATTTT.